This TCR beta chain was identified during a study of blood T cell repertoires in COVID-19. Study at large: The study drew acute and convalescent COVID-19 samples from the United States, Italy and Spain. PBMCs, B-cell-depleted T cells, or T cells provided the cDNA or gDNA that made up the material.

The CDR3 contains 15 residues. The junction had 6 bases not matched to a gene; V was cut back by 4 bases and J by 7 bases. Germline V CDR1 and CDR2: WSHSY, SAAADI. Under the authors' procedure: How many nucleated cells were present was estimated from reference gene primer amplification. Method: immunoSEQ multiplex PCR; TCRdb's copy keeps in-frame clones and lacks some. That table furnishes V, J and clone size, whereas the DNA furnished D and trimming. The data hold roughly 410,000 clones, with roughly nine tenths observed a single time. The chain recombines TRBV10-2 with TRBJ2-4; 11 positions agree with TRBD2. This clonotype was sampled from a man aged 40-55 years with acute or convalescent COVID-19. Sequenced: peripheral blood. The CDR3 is CASSVSLAGGNIQYF. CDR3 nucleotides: TGCGCCAGCAGTGTAAGCCTAGCGGGGGGCAACATTCAGTACTTC.